This TCR beta chain was documented in a study of OX40 agonist ivuxolimab in advanced cancers. About the research overall: In this cohort, patients received ivuxolimab, an agonistic anti-OX40 (CD134) antibody.

The repertoire was sequenced with immunoSEQ multiplex PCR; TCRdb's copy has only in-frame clones and lacks some. The sample contains tens of thousands of clones, 80% to 95% of which appear only once. V trimming: 2 bases; J trimming: 1 base; junction bases outside the gene matches: 7. The CDR3 runs 16 residues. Germline CDR1 is MGHRA and CDR2 is YSYEKL. The origin of this receptor is an adult with an advanced solid tumor such as melanoma, head and neck, liver or kidney cancer. The chain joins TRBV4-1 to TRBJ2-5, with 7 bases aligning to TRBD1. This sample comprised CD4+ or CD8+ T cells sorted from blood, obtained in a trial of the OX40 agonist ivuxolimab. The CDR3 reads CASSQYRDSLQETQYF. CDR3 bases: TGCGCCAGCAGCCAATACCGGGACAGCCTCCAAGAGACCCAGTACTTC.